This T cell receptor beta chain was observed in a study of cytomegalovirus exposure and HLA in healthy donors. General study points: The study flagged around 160 TCR beta chains as cytomegalovirus-associated. The dataset shows that most TCR sequences were rare, while some public TCRs occurred in many donors. A further, later analysis showed that HLA-associated TCR beta chains (compared with equally common others) were more clonally expanded.

Germline-derived CDR1 and CDR2 are MNHEY and SVGAGI. There are 12 residues in the CDR3. V lost 7 bases and J lost 3, with 9 bases in between. Primers: 60 Vbeta forward and 13 Jbeta reverse. How the authors handled the data: Unique TCR beta chains numbered roughly 83 million in a later analysis, with roughly 10 million shared. TCRdb keeps only in-frame clones here, not all; method: immunoSEQ multiplex PCR. That table furnishes V, J and clone size, whereas the DNA furnished D and trimming. Among 130,000 to 150,000 clones listed, around 70% were seen once. In its sample, this clone was seen once. Antigen unknown.

The V call is TRBV6-5, the J call TRBJ1-1; tentative D call: TRBD1 (6 bases). Sequenced sample: PBMCs. This receptor was obtained from a man aged 35 to 55 in good health and CMV-seronegative. In nucleotides, the CDR3 is TGTGCCAGCAAAGGGGGGGACACTGAAGCTTTCTTT. Amino acid sequence: CASKGGDTEAFF.